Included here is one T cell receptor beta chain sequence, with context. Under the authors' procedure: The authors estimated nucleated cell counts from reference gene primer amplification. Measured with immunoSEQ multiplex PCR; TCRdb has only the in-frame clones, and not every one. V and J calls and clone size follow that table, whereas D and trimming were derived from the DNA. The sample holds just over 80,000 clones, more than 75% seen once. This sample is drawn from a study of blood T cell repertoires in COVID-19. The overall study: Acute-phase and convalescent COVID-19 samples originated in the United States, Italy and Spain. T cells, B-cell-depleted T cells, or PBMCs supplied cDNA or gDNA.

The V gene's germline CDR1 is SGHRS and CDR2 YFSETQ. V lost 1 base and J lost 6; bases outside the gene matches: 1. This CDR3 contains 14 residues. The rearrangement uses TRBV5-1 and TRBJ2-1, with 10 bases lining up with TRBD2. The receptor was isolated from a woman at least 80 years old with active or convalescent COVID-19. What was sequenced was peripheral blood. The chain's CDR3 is CASSLSGGVNEQFF. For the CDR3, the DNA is TGCGCCAGCAGCTTGAGCGGGGGGGTCAATGAGCAGTTCTTC.